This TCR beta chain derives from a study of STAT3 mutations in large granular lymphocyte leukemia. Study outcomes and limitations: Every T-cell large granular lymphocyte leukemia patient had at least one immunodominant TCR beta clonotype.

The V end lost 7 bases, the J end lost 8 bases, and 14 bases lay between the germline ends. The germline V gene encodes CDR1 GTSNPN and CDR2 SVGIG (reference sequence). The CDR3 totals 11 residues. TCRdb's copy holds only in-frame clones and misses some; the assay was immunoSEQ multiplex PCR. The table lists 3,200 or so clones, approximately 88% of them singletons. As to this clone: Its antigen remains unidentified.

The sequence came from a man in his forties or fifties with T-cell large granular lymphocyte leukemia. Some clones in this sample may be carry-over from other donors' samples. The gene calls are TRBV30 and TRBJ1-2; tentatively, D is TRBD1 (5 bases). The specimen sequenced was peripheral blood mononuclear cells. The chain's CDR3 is CASLRTKGYTF. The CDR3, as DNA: TGTGCCTCGCTCCGGACAAAGGGCTACACCTTC.